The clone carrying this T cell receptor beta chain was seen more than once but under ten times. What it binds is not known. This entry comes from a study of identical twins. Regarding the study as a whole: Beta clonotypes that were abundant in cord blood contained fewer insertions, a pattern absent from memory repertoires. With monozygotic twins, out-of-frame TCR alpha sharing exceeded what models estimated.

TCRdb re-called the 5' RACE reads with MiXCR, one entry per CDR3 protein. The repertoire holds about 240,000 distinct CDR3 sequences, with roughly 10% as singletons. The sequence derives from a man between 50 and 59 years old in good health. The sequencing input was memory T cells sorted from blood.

The CDR3 loop reads CASSQGTLYNEQFF. CDR3 coding DNA: TGCGCCAGCAGCCAAGGGACACTCTACAATGAGCAGTTCTTC. The chain uses TRBV4-1 and TRBJ2-1, with a tentative D call TRBD1 (5 bases). There are 14 residues in the CDR3. V dropped 1 base and J dropped 3 bases, with 7 bases sitting between them. In germline, CDR1 is MGHRA, CDR2 YSYEKL.